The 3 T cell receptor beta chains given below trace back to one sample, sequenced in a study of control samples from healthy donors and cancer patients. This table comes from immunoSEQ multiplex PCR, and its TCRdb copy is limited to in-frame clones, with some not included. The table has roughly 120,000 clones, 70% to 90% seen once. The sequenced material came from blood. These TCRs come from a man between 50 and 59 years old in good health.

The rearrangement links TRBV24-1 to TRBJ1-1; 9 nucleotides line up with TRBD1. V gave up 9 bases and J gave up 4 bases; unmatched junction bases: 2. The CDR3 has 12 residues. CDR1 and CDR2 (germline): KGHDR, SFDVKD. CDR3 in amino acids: CATQDRGTEAFF. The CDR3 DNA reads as TGTGCCACCCAGGACAGGGGCACTGAAGCTTTCTTT.

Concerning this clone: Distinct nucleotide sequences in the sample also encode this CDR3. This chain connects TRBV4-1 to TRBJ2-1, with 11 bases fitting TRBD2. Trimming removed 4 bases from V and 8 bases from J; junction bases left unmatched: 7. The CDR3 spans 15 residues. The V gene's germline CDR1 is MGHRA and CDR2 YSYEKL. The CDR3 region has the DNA TGCGCCAGCAGCCTAAATAGCGGGGGGGCCGATGAGCAGTTCTTC. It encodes CASSLNSGGADEQFF.

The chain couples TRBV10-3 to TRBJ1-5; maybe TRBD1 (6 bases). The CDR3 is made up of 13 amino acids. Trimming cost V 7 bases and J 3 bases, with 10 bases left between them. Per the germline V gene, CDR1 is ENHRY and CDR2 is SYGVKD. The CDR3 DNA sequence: TGTGCCATCAATACAGGGACCAATCAGCCCCAGCATTTT. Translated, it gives CAINTGTNQPQHF.